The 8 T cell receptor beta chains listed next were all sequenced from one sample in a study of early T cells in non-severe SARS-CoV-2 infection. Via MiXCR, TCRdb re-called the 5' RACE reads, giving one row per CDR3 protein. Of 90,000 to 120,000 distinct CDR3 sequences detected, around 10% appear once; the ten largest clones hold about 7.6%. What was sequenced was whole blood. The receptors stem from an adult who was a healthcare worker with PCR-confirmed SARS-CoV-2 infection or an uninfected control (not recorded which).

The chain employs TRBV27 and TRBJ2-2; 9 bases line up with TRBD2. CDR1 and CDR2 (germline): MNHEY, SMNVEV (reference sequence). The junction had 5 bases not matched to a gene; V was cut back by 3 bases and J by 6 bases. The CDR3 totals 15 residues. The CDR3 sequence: CASSLVAGGPGELFF. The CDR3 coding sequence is TGTGCCAGCAGTTTGGTTGCGGGAGGGCCCGGGGAGCTGTTTTTT.

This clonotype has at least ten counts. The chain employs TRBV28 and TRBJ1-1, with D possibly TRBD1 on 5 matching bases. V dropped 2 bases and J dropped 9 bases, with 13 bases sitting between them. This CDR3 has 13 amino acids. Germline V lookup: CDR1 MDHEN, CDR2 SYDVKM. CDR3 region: CASSLAGISKAFF. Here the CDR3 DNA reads TGTGCCAGCAGTTTAGCAGGGATTAGTAAAGCTTTCTTT.

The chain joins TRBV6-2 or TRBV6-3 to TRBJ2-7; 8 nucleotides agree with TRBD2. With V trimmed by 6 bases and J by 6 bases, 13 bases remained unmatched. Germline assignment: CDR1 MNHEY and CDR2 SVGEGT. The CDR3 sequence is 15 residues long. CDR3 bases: TGTGCCAGCAGCTCCCCCGGGACTAGGTCCCGCGAGCAGTACTTC. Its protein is CASSSPGTRSREQYF.

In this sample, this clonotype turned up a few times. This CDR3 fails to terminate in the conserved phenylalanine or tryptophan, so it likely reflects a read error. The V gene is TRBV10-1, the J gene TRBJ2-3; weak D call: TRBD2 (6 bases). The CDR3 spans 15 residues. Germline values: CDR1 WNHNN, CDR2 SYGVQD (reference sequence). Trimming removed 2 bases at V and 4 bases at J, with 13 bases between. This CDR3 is CASSELPGTSDTQYL. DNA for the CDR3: TGCGCCAGCAGTGAGCTCCCCGGGACTTCAGATACGCAGTATTTG.

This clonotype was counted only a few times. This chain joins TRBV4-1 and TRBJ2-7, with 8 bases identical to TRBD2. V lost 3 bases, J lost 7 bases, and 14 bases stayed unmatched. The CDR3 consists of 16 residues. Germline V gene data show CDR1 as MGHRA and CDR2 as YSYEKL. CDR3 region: CASSHRRLARLGEQYF. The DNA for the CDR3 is TGCGCCAGCAGCCATCGGAGACTAGCGCGCCTGGGAGAGCAGTACTTC.

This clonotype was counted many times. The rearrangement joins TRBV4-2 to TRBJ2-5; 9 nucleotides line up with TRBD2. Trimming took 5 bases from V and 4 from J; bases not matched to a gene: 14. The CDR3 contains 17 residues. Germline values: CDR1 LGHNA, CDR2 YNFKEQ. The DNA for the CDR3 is TGTGCCAGCAGCGCCCCGGATGGGAAGACTAGCGGAGAGACCCAGTACTTC. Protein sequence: CASSAPDGKTSGETQYF.

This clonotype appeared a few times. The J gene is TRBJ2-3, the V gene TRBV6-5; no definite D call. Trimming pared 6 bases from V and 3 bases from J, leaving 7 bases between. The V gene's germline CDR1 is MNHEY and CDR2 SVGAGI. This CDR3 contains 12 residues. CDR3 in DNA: TGTGCCAGCAGGTCCCGAACAGATACGCAGTATTTT. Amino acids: CASRSRTDTQYF.

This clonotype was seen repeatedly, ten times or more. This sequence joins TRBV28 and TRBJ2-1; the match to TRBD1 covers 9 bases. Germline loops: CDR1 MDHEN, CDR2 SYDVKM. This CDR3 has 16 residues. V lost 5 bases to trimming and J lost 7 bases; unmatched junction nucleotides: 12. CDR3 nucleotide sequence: TGTGCCAGCAGTAAATTGCCGGGACAGGGACGTAATGAGCAGTTCTTC. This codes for CASSKLPGQGRNEQFF.